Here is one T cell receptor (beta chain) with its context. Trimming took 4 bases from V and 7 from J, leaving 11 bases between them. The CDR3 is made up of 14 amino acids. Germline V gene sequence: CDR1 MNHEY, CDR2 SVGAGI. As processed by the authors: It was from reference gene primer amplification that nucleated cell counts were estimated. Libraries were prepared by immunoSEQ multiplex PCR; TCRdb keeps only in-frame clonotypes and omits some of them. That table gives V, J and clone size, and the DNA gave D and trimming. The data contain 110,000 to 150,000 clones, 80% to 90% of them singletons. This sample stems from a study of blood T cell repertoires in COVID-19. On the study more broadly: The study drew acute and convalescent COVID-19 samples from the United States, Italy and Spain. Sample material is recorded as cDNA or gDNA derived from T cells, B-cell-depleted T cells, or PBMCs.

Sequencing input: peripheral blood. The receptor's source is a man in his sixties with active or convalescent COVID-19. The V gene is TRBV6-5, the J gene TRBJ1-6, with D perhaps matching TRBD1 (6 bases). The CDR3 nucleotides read TGTGCCAGCAGTTCCACAGGGTTCAATTCACCCCTCCACTTT. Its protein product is CASSSTGFNSPLHF.